This T cell receptor (beta chain) is from a study of shared clonotypes between healthy human individuals. Study at large: Researchers assigned three CD4 naive, three CD4 memory, two CD8 naive and one CD8 memory plate to each donor. Study-level findings and limits: Clonotypes shared by all four donors outscored non-shared clonotypes in generation probability. Only blood samples were collected, and tissue repertoires likely differ.

The CDR3 runs 18 residues. The germline V gene has CDR1 SGHRS and CDR2 YFSETQ. Deletions cut 0 bases from V and 6 bases from J, with 22 bases between. Turning to this clone: What it recognizes is unknown.

Profiled with immunoSEQ multiplex PCR; TCRdb holds only in-frame clones, not every one. The sample includes about 1 million clones, around 78% of them seen just once. This chain connects TRBV5-1 to TRBJ2-1; D tentatively reads TRBD1 or TRBD2 (5 bases each). The sequenced sample was memory CD4+ T cells from PBMCs. The subset is: CD45RA-negative fraction. This clonotype was obtained from a man aged 18 to 29 in good health. Some clones in this sample may be carry-over from other donors' samples. CDR3 DNA: TGCGCCAGCAGCTTGGCCCCCTGGGGTCTGGGGGTCTCCAATGAGCAGTTCTTC. It is translated as CASSLAPWGLGVSNEQFF.